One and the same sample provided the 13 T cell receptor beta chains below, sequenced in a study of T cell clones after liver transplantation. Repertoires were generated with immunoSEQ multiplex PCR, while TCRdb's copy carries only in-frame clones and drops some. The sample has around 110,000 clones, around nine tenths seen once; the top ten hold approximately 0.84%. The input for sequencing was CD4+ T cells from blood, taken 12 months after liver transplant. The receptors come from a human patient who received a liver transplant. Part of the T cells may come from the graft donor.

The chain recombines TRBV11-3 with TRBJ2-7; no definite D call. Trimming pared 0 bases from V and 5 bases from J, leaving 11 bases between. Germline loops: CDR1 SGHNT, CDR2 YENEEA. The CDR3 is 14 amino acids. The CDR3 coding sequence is TGTGCCAGCAGCTTAGATGGCTCCCCCCACGAGCAGTACTTC. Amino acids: CASSLDGSPHEQYF.

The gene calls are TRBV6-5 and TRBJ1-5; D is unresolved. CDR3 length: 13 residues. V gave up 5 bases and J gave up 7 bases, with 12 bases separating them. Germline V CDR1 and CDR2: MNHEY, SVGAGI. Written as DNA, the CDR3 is TGTGCCAGCAGTCCTGCGCCCGGCCAGCCCCAGCATTTT. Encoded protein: CASSPAPGQPQHF.

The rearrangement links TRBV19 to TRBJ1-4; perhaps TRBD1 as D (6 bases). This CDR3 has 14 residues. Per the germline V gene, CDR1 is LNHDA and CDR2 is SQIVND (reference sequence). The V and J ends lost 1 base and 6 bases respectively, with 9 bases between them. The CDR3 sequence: CASSIGGADEKLFF. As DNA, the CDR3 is TGTGCCAGTAGTATAGGGGGGGCGGATGAAAAACTGTTTTTT.

The CDR3 loop reads CASSLSGYEKLFF. The CDR3 DNA follows: TGTGCCAGCAGTTTATCGGGATATGAAAAACTGTTTTTT. The chain joins TRBV28 to TRBJ1-4; D gene uncertain. Germline assignment: CDR1 MDHEN and CDR2 SYDVKM. Trimming stripped 1 base from V and 6 bases from J, with 6 bases between. The CDR3 loop spans 13 amino acids.

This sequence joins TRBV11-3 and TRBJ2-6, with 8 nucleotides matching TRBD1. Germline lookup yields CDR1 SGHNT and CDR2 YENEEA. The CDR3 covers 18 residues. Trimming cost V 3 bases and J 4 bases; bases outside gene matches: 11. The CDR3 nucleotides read TGTGCCAGCAGCTTCGCCGGGACAGGTGCTACCGGGGCCAACGTCCTGACTTTC. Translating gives CASSFAGTGATGANVLTF.

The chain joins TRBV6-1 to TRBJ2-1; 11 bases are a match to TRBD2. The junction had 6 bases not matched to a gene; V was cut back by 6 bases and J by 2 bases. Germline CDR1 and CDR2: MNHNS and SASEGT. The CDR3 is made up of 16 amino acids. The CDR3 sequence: CASREPSGGPYNEQFF. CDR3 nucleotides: TGTGCCAGCAGGGAACCTAGCGGGGGGCCCTACAATGAGCAGTTCTTC.

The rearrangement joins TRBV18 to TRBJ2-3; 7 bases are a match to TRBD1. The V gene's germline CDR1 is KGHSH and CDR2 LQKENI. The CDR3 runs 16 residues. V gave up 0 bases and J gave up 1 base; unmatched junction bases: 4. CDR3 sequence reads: CASSPPRQGGTDTQYF. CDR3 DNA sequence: TGTGCCAGCTCACCACCGAGGCAGGGGGGCACAGATACGCAGTATTTT.

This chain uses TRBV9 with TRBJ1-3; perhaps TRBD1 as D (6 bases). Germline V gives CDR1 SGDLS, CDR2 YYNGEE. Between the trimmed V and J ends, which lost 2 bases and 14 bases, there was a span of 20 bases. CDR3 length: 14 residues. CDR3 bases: TGTGCCAGCAGCGTTTCAGGGGCCAGAAGTGACTTATATTTT. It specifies CASSVSGARSDLYF.

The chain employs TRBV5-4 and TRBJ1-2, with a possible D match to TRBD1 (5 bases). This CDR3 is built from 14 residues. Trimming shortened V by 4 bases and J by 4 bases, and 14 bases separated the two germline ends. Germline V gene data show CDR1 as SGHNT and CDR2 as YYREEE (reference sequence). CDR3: CASSPWGGVYGYTF. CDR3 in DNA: TGTGCCAGCAGCCCTTGGGGGGGTGTCTATGGCTACACCTTC. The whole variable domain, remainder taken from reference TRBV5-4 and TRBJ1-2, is ETGVTQSPTHLIKTRGQQVTLRCSSQSGHNTVSWYQQALGQGPQFIFQYYREEENGRGNFPPRFSGLQFPNYSSELNVNALELDDSALYLCASSPWGGVYGYTFGSGTRLTVV.

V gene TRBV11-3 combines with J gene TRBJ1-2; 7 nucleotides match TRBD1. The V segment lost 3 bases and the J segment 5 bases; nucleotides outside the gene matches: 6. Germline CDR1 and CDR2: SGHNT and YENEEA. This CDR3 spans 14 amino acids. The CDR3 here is CASSLAGTVYGYTF. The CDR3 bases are TGTGCCAGCAGCTTGGCGGGGACAGTTTATGGCTACACCTTC.

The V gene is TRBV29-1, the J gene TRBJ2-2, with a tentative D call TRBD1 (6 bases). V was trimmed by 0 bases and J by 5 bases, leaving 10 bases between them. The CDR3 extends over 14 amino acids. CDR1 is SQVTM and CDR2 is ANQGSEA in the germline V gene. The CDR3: CSVEELGATGELFF. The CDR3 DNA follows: TGCAGCGTTGAAGAACTGGGGGCAACCGGGGAGCTGTTTTTT.

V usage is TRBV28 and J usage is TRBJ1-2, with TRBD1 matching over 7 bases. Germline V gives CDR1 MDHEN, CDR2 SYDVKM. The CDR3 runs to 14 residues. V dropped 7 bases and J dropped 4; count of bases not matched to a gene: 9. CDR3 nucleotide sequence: TGTGCCAGCACCGGAGAAGGGGGCGTCTATGGCTACACCTTC. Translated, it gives CASTGEGGVYGYTF.

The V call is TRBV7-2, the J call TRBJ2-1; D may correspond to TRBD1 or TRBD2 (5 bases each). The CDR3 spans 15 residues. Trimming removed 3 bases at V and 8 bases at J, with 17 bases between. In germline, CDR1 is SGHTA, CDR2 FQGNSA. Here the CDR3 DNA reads TGTGCCAGCAGCTTTATGGCCGGGGCCTGGGATGAGCAGTTCTTC. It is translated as CASSFMAGAWDEQFF.